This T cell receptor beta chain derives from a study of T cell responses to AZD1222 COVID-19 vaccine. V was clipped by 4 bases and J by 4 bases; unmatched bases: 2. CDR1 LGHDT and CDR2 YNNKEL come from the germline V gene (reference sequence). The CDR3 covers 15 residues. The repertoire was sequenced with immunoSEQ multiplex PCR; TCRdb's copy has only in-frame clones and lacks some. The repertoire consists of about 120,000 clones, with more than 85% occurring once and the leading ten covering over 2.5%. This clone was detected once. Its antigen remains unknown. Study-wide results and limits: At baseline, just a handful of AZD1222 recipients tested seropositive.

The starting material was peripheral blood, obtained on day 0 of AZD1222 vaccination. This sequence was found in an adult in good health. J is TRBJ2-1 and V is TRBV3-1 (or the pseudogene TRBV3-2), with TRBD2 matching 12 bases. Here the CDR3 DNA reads TGTGCCAGCAGCCGCACTAGCGGGAGGTACAATGAGCAGTTCTTC. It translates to CASSRTSGRYNEQFF.